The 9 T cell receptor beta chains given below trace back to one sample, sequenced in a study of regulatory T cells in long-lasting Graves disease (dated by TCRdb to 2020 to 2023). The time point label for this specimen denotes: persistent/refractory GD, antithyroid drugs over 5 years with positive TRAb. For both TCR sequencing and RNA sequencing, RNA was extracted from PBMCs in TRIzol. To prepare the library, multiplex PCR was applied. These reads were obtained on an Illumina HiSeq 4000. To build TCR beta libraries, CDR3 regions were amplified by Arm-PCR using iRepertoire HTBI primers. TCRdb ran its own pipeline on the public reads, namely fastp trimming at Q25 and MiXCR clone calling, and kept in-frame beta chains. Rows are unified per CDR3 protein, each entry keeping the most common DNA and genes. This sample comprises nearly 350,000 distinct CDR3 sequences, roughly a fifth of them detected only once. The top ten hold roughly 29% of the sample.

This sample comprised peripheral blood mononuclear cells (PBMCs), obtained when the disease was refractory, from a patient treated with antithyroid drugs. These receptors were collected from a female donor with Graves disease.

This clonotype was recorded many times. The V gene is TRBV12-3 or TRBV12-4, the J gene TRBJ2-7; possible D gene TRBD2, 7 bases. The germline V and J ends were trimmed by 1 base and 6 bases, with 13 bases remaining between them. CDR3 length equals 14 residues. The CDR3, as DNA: TGTGCCAGCAGTTTAGGGGGGGGCGTAGGCGAGCAGTACTTC. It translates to CASSLGGGVGEQYF.

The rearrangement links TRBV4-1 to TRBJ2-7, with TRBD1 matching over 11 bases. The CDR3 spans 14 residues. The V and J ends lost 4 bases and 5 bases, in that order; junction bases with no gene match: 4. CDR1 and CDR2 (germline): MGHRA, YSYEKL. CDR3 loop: CASSRGQGDNEQYF. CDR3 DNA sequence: TGCGCCAGCAGCCGGGGACAGGGGGACAACGAGCAGTACTTC.

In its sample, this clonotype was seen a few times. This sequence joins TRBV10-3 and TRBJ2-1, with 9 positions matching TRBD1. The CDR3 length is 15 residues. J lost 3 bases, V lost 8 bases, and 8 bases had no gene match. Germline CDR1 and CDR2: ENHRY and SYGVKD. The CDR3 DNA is TGTGCCATCCGGGACAGGGAAGGGCGCTACAATGAGCAGTTCTTC. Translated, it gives CAIRDREGRYNEQFF.

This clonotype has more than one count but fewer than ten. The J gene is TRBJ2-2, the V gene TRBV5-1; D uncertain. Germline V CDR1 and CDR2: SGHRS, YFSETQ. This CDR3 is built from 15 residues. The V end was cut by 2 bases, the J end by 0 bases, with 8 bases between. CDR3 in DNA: TGCGCCAGCAGCTTCACGACATCGAACACCGGGGAGCTGTTTTTT. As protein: CASSFTTSNTGELFF.

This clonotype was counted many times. DNA of the CDR3: TGTGCCAGCAGAGAGGGACAGGGAAGAGGCTATGGCTACACCTTC. Its protein product is CASREGQGRGYGYTF. The chain has TRBV5-5 and TRBJ1-2, with 9 bases aligning to TRBD1. The CDR3 runs to 15 residues. Losses at the gene ends were 5 bases for V and 4 bases for J; bases not matched to a gene: 9. The germline gives CDR1 SGHKS, CDR2 YYEKEE (reference sequence).

CDR3 loop: CASSLGLRETQYF. In nucleotides, the CDR3 is TGTGCCAGCAGCTTAGGGCTCAGAGAGACCCAGTACTTC. The chain couples TRBV7-2 to TRBJ2-5, with D uncertain. CDR3 size: 13 residues. Germline V lookup: CDR1 SGHTA, CDR2 FQGNSA. Trimming shortened V by 1 base and J by 4 bases, and 7 bases separated the two germline ends. Full variable domain (rest looked up from reference TRBV7-2 and TRBJ2-5): GAGVSQSPSNKVTEKGKDVELRCDPISGHTALYWYRQSLGQGLEFLIYFQGNSAPDKSGLPSDRFSAERTGGSVSTLTIQRTQQEDSAVYLCASSLGLRETQYFGPGTRLLVL.

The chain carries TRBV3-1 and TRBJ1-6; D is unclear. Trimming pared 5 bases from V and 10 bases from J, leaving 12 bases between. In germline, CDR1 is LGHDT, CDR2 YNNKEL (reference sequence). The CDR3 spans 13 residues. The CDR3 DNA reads TGTGCCAGCAGCATTGCTTTTAACTCACCCCTCCACTTT. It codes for CASSIAFNSPLHF.

CDR3 nucleotide sequence: TGTGCCAGCAGTGAAGATCGGGGGGCGCGATGGATGGAGACCCAGTACTTC. Protein product: CASSEDRGARWMETQYF. J is TRBJ2-5 and V is TRBV2; possibly TRBD2 for D (7 bases). This CDR3 region has 17 residues. The V and J ends lost 1 base and 5 bases respectively, with 20 bases between them. The germline V gene encodes CDR1 SNHLY and CDR2 FYNNEI.

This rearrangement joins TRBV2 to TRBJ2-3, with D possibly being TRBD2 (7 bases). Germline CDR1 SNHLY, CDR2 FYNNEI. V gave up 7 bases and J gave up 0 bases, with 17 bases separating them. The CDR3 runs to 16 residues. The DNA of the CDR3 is TGTGCCAGCACTGCGGGGGCCTTTACTAGCACAGATACGCAGTATTTT. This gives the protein CASTAGAFTSTDTQYF.